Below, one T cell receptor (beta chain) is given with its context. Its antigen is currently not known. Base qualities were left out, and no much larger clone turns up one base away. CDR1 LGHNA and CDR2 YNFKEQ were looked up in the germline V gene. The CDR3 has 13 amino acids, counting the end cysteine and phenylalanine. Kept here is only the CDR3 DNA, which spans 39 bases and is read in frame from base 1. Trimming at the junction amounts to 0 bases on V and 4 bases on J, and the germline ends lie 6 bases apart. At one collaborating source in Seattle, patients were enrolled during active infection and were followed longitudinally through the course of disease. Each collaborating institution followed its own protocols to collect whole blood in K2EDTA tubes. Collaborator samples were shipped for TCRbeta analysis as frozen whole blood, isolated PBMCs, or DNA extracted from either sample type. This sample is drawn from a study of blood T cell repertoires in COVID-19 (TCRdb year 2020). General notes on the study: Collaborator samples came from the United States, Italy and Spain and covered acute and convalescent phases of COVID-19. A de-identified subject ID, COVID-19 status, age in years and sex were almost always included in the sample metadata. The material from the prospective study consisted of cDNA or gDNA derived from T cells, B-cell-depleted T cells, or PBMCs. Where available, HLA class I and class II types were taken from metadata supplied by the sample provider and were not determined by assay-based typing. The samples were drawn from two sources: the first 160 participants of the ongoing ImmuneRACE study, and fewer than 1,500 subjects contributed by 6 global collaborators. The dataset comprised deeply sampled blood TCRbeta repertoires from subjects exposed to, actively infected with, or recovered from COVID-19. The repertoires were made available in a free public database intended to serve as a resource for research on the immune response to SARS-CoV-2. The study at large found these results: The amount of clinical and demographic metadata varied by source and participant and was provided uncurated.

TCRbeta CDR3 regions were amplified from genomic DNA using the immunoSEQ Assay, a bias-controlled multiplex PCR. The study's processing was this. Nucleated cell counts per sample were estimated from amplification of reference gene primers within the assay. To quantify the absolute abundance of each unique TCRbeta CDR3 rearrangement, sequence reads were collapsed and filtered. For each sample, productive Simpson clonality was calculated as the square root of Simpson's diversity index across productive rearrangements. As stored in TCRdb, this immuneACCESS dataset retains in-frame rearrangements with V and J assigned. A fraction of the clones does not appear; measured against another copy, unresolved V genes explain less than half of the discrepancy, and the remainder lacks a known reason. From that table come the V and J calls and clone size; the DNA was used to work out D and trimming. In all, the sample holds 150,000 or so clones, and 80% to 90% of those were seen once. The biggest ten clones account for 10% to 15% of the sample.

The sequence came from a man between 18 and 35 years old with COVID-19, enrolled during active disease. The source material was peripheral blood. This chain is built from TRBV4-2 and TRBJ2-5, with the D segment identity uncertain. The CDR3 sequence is CASSQETLETQYF. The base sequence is TGTGCCAGCAGCCAAGAGACTCTAGAGACCCAGTACTTC.